These T cell receptor beta chains were read from a single sample in a study of CXCR3-negative and CXCR3-positive naive CD8 T cells. Each CDR3 protein gets one entry in TCRdb, which reprocessed the 5' RACE reads and gives no DNA. The sample table includes tens of thousands of distinct CDR3 sequences. Material: naive CXCR3+ CD8+ T cells from blood. The receptors derive from a human donor in good health. Some clones in this sample may be carry-over from other donors' samples. The CDR3 runs from the conserved cysteine through the conserved F or W.

CDR3aa: CASSDQVPTYEQYF
v_gene: TRBV2
j_gene: TRBJ2-7

CDR3aa: CASTGTTLIHNEQFF
v_gene: TRBV19
j_gene: TRBJ2-1

CDR3aa: CSVGRPTGELFF
v_gene: TRBV29-1
j_gene: TRBJ2-2

CDR3aa: CASIRSSGGRSYEQYF
v_gene: TRBV12-3/TRBV12-4
j_gene: TRBJ2-7

CDR3aa: CASSSAGQGIHEQYF
v_gene: TRBV7-2
j_gene: TRBJ2-7

CDR3aa: CASTAGDTQYF
v_gene: TRBV6-5
j_gene: TRBJ2-3

CDR3aa: CASVRASLYNELFF
v_gene: TRBV7-2
j_gene: TRBJ2-1

CDR3aa: CASSVDMNTEAFF
v_gene: TRBV9
j_gene: TRBJ1-1

CDR3aa: CASSLAAGDYGYTF
v_gene: TRBV7-9
j_gene: TRBJ1-2

CDR3aa: CASSATGGRYEQYF
v_gene: TRBV7-2
j_gene: TRBJ2-7

CDR3aa: CASSYGTGKNEQFF
v_gene: TRBV7-9
j_gene: TRBJ2-1

CDR3aa: CASRLTTNYGYTF
v_gene: TRBV12-2
j_gene: TRBJ1-2

CDR3aa: CASSGQTGWGNNEQFF
v_gene: TRBV25-1
j_gene: TRBJ2-1

CDR3aa: CASSRGVNGYTF
v_gene: TRBV5-1
j_gene: TRBJ1-2

CDR3aa: CSATTASNSPLHF
v_gene: TRBV20-1
j_gene: TRBJ1-6

CDR3aa: CASNENRDRGRTGELFF
v_gene: TRBV11-2
j_gene: TRBJ2-2